One TCR beta chain is described in this entry. The cohort comprised adults aged 18 to 89 years residing in approximately 25 US areas. Generated by immunoSEQ multiplex PCR, the TCRdb table keeps only in-frame clones and is missing some. This sample has 470,000 or so clones; around 90% occur once, and the top ten carry under 2%. Germline lookup yields CDR1 SGHNT and CDR2 YYREEE (reference sequence). Trimming removed 4 bases at V and 4 bases at J, with 15 bases between. The CDR3 sequence is 14 residues long. This sample is part of a study of blood T cell repertoires in COVID-19. The clonotype was recovered from a young woman with acute COVID-19. The material sequenced was PBMCs or T cells enriched from blood (not recorded which). V usage is TRBV5-4 and J usage is TRBJ2-7; D is perhaps TRBD2 (6 bases). The CDR3 here is CASSPDMRGYEQYF. CDR3 sequence (DNA): TGTGCCAGCAGCCCAGACATGCGGGGATACGAGCAGTACTTC.